These 21 T cell receptor beta chains were sequenced from one sample in a study of T cell responses to AZD1222 COVID-19 vaccine. The data were produced by immunoSEQ multiplex PCR, yet TCRdb's version contains in-frame clones alone and is incomplete. The repertoire holds roughly 120,000 clones, around nine tenths seen once, with approximately 4.8% in the top ten. Sequenced material: peripheral blood, taken on day 0 of AZD1222 vaccination. Every receptor here comes from an adult in good health.

The chain employs TRBV5-6 and TRBJ2-7, with 8 bases identical to TRBD1. V was pared by 0 bases and J by 4 bases, with 12 bases of the junction left unmatched. Germline V lookup: CDR1 SGHDT, CDR2 YYEEEE. CDR3 length equals 17 residues. This CDR3 reads CASSLDLGAGGSYEQYF. As DNA, the CDR3 is TGTGCCAGCAGCTTGGATCTGGGGGCAGGGGGCTCGTACGAGCAGTACTTC. The entire variable domain, with the rest obtained from reference TRBV5-6 and TRBJ2-7, is as follows: DAGVTQSPTHLIKTRGQQVTLRCSPKSGHDTVSWYQQALGQGPQFIFQYYEEEERQRGNFPDRFSGHQFPNYSSELNVNALLLGDSALYLCASSLDLGAGGSYEQYFGPGTRLTVT.

This chain uses TRBV7-8 with TRBJ1-2, with D possibly TRBD1 on 5 matching bases. The length of the CDR3 is 16 residues. Trimming took off 0 bases at V and 5 bases at J, with 16 bases between the two ends. The V gene's germline CDR1 is SGHVS and CDR2 FQNEAQ. DNA for the CDR3: TGTGCCAGCAGCTTAGCACGGGACCCCAAGGAGTATGGCTACACCTTC. Protein product: CASSLARDPKEYGYTF.

The chain links TRBV5-4 to TRBJ1-5; 8 positions agree with TRBD1. The CDR3 totals 15 residues. Losses at the gene ends were 6 bases for V and 1 base for J; bases not matched to a gene: 6. Germline V gene lookup returns CDR1 SGHNT and CDR2 YYREEE (reference sequence). The CDR3 loop is CASTATGDSNQPQHF. CDR3 bases: TGTGCCAGCACCGCGACAGGGGACAGCAATCAGCCCCAGCATTTT.

The CDR3 region has the DNA TGTGCCAGCAGCTTGACCCCCTTTCGCACTGAAGCTTTCTTT. It is translated as CASSLTPFRTEAFF. The V gene is TRBV27, the J gene TRBJ1-1; no firm D call. Between the trimmed V and J ends, which lost 6 bases and 4 bases, there was a span of 15 bases. The germline CDR1 and CDR2 sequences are MNHEY and SMNVEV (reference sequence). CDR3 length: 14 residues.

The CDR3 DNA follows: TGTGCCAGCAGTAAGACTAGCCGTACAGATACGCAGTATTTT. This encodes CASSKTSRTDTQYF. This chain joins TRBV2 and TRBJ2-3; 7 nucleotides line up with TRBD2. V lost 5 bases to trimming and J lost 3 bases; unmatched junction nucleotides: 5. Germline V gene sequence: CDR1 SNHLY, CDR2 FYNNEI. The CDR3 runs to 14 residues.

The chain uses TRBV6-5 and TRBJ1-2; weak D call: TRBD1 (6 bases). Trimming removed 2 bases at V and 3 bases at J, with 10 bases between. The CDR3 has 14 residues. Germline V gene lookup returns CDR1 MNHEY and CDR2 SVGAGI. This chain's CDR3 is CASSYGPGDYGYTF. DNA of the CDR3: TGTGCCAGCAGTTACGGTCCAGGGGACTATGGCTACACCTTC.

The V call is TRBV6-5, the J call TRBJ2-5; D unclear. CDR3 length equals 15 residues. Germline V gene data show CDR1 as MNHEY and CDR2 as SVGAGI. V lost 6 bases, J lost 4 bases, and 18 bases lay in between. In nucleotides, the CDR3 is TGTGCCAGCAGCCCGTTGCCGGGCCGGCTAGAGACCCAGTACTTC. As protein: CASSPLPGRLETQYF.

The rearrangement links TRBV19 to TRBJ2-3; 15 positions match TRBD2. Germline loops: CDR1 LNHDA, CDR2 SQIVND (reference sequence). This CDR3 is built from 20 residues. Trimming at V came to 4 bases and at J to 0 bases, leaving 11 bases not matched to a gene. DNA for the CDR3: TGTGCCAGTAGTACCCCGGGACTAGCGGGGGGACTGACTAGCACAGATACGCAGTATTTT. Its translation is CASSTPGLAGGLTSTDTQYF.

The chain couples TRBV10-2 to TRBJ1-1, with D maybe TRBD1 (6 bases). This CDR3 has 14 amino acids. The V end was cut by 4 bases, the J end by 4 bases, with 13 bases between. Germline loops: CDR1 WSHSY, CDR2 SAAADI. This CDR3 is CASSGGQGGTEAFF. The DNA for the CDR3 is TGCGCCAGCAGTGGGGGGCAGGGCGGCACTGAAGCTTTCTTT.

The rearrangement links TRBV3-1 (or the pseudogene TRBV3-2) to TRBJ1-5; D unresolved. Per germline, CDR1 LGHDT and CDR2 YNNKEL (reference sequence). Trimming removed 4 bases from V and 5 bases from J, with 9 bases in between. The CDR3 covers 13 residues. The CDR3 region is CASSLHPDQPQHF. DNA of the CDR3: TGTGCCAGCAGCCTCCACCCCGATCAGCCCCAGCATTTT.

The V gene is TRBV7-9, the J gene TRBJ2-2; D gene uncertain. V lost 5 bases and J lost 0, with 13 bases in between. Germline V CDR1 and CDR2: SEHNR, FQNEAQ (reference sequence). The CDR3 runs 16 residues. The CDR3 bases are TGTGCCAGCAGCCTCGGGCCTGGGGCGAACACCGGGGAGCTGTTTTTT. This codes for CASSLGPGANTGELFF.

The chain uses TRBV28 and TRBJ1-1, with TRBD1 matching over 9 bases. V trimming: 5 bases; J trimming: 3 bases; junction bases outside the gene matches: 4. Germline CDR1 is MDHEN and CDR2 is SYDVKM. The CDR3 contains 14 residues. The CDR3 coding sequence is TGTGCCAGCAGTCCGGGACAGGGTTACACTGAAGCTTTCTTT. Its translation is CASSPGQGYTEAFF.

The rearrangement joins TRBV5-5 to TRBJ2-2; tentative D call: TRBD2 (6 bases). Between the trimmed V and J ends, which lost 3 bases and 2 bases, there was a span of 11 bases. CDR1 is SGHKS, CDR2 YYEKEE, per germline (reference sequence). The CDR3 totals 15 residues. CDR3 sequence reads: CASSSTGLNTGELFF. As DNA, the CDR3 is TGTGCCAGCAGCTCGACGGGACTTAACACCGGGGAGCTGTTTTTT.

The rearrangement joins TRBV30 to TRBJ1-4, with D unresolved. Between the trimmed V and J ends, which lost 0 bases and 5 bases, there was a span of 4 bases. The CDR3 contains 12 residues. Germline values: CDR1 GTSNPN, CDR2 SVGIG (reference sequence). The CDR3 bases are TGTGCCTGGAGTGTCCCCAATGAAAAACTGTTTTTT. It specifies CAWSVPNEKLFF.

This chain uses TRBV5-1 with TRBJ2-7, with D uncertain. The V gene's germline CDR1 is SGHRS and CDR2 YFSETQ. Trimming pared 4 bases from V and 1 base from J, leaving 12 bases between. The CDR3 spans 14 residues. The CDR3 bases are TGCGCCAGCAGCCTCCTAATGGGTTCCTACGAGCAGTACTTC. Translating it yields CASSLLMGSYEQYF.

V is TRBV30 and J is TRBJ2-2; no clear D gene. The CDR3 totals 12 residues. Germline V lookup: CDR1 GTSNPN, CDR2 SVGIG (reference sequence). V gave up 0 bases and J gave up 7 bases, with 6 bases separating them. The CDR3 coding sequence is TGTGCCTGGAGTGTACTGTTCGGGGAGCTGTTTTTT. It translates to CAWSVLFGELFF.

The chain recombines TRBV5-6 with TRBJ1-1; 7 nucleotides agree with TRBD1. The CDR3 consists of 14 residues. Losses at the gene ends were 5 bases for V and 7 bases for J; bases not matched to a gene: 11. Germline CDR1 reads SGHDT; CDR2 reads YYEEEE. CDR3 amino acids: CASSLIDRADEAFF. CDR3 nucleotide sequence: TGTGCCAGCAGTCTGATCGACAGGGCCGATGAAGCTTTCTTT.

The gene calls are TRBV6-5 and TRBJ1-2; a possible D gene is TRBD1 (5 bases). The V gene lost 6 bases and the J gene lost 1 base, with 12 bases spanning the gap. CDR1 is MNHEY and CDR2 is SVGAGI in the germline V gene. This CDR3 comprises 14 residues. Written as DNA, the CDR3 is TGTGCCAGCAGAATGACAGCCGATAACTATGGCTACACCTTC. Protein: CASRMTADNYGYTF.

The chain links TRBV28 to TRBJ1-3; 8 nucleotides match TRBD1. The CDR3 runs 13 residues. The V gene's germline CDR1 is MDHEN and CDR2 SYDVKM. J lost 8 bases, V lost 4 bases, and 4 bases had no gene match. The CDR3 region is CASSSGQGDTIYF. CDR3 nucleotide sequence: TGTGCCAGCAGTTCCGGACAGGGAGACACCATATATTTT.

The rearrangement links TRBV3-1 (or the pseudogene TRBV3-2) to TRBJ1-6, with 8 bases matching TRBD1. Germline V CDR1 and CDR2: LGHDT, YNNKEL (reference sequence). Losses at the gene ends were 5 bases for V and 11 bases for J; bases not matched to a gene: 2. This CDR3 has 12 amino acids. The CDR3 loop is CASSDRGTPLHF. In DNA, the CDR3 is TGTGCCAGCAGCGACAGGGGTACACCCCTCCACTTT.

The rearrangement links TRBV18 to TRBJ2-1; no firm D call. The CDR3 has 14 amino acids. The V end was cut by 2 bases, the J end by 6 bases, with 11 bases between. Germline lookup yields CDR1 KGHSH and CDR2 LQKENI. The CDR3 DNA follows: TGTGCCAGCTCACCAAAACTCGAGCTCAATGAGCAGTTCTTC. As protein: CASSPKLELNEQFF.